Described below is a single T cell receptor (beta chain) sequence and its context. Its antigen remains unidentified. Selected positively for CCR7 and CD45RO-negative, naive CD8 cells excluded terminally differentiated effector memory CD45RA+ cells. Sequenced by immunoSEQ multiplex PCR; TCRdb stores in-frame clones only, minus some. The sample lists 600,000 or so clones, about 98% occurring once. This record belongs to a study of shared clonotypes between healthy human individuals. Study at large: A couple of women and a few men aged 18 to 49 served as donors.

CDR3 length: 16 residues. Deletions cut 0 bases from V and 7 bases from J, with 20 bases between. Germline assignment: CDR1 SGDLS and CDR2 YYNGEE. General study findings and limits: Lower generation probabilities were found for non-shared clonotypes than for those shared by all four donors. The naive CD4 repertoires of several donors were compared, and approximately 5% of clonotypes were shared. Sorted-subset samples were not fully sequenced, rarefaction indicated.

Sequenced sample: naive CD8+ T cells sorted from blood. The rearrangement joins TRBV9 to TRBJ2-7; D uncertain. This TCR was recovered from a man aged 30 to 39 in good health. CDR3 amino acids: CASSVAGQITIVEQYF. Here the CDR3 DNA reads TGTGCCAGCAGCGTAGCCGGGCAGATTACGATCGTGGAGCAGTACTTC.